This TCR beta chain was identified during a study of metastatic and nonmetastatic thyroid tumors. Study-level background: A comparison of repertoires was made across blood and tumor or nodule tissue from malignant and benign thyroid patients.

As originally analysed: The study took CDR3 differences across clinicopathological groups and made a distant-metastasis classifier for papillary thyroid cancer from them. TCRdb re-analyzed the PCR reads using MiXCR. The V and J calls shown here were made by TCRdb, not taken from the authors' results. The table lists around 13,000 clones, about 25% of them singletons. Losses at the gene ends were 0 bases for V and 3 bases for J; bases not matched to a gene: 5. Looked up from germline, CDR1 is SGHTA and CDR2 is FQGNSA. The CDR3 runs to 15 residues. Patients had received no treatment of any kind before thyroid surgery.

The sample was blood. This receptor was obtained from a female donor with papillary thyroid cancer or a benign thyroid nodule (not recorded which). Some clones in this sample may be carry-over from other donors' samples. V is TRBV7-2 and J is TRBJ2-7; 7 bases are shared with TRBD1. CDR3 coding DNA: TGTGCCAGCAGCTTAGCCAGGGGGACATACTACGAGCAGTACTTC. It is translated as CASSLARGTYYEQYF.